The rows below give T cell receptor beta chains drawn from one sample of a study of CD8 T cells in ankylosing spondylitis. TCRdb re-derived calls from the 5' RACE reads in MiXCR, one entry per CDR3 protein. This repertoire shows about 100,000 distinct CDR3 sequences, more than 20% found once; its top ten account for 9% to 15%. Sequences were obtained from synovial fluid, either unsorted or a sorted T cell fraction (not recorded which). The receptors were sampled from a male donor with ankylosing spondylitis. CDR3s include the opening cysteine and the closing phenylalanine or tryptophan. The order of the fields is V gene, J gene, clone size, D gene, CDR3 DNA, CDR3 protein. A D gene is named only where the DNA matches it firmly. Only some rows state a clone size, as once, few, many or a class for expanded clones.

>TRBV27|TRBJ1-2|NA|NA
TGTGCCAGCGAGGGTGGGGGTGGCTACACCTTC
CASEGGGGYTF
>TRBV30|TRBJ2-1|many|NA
TGTGCCTGGAGCACCGGGACAAGTAGGTTCTTC
CAWSTGTSRFF
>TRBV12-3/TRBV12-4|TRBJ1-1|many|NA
TGTGCCAGCAGGGCAAAACAGGGACTGGGCACTGAAGCTTTCTTT
CASRAKQGLGTEAFF
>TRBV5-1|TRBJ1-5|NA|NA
TGCGCCAGCAGCGCGACAGGTAACAATCAGCCCCAGCATTTT
CASSATGNNQPQHF
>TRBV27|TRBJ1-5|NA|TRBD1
TGTGCCAGCAGCCAGTCCCGGGACAGGGGAGGGCAGCCCCAGCATTTT
CASSQSRDRGGQPQHF
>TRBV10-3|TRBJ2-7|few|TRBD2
TGTGCCATCAGTGTATATGCTGGTGCGGGAGGGCCGAGCGAGCAGTACTTC
CAISVYAGAGGPSEQYF
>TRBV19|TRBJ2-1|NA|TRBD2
TGTGCCAGTAGCCCTTTTGCGGGACTAAACAATGAGCAGTTCTTC
CASSPFAGLNNEQFF
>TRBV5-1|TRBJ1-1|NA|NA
TGCGCCAGCAGCTTGGCGGGGGTATCAAACACTGAAGCTTTCTTT
CASSLAGVSNTEAFF
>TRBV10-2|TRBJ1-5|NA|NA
TGCGCCACCCGGGACGGTTACAATCAGCCCCAGCATTTT
CATRDGYNQPQHF
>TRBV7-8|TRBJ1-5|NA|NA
TGTGCCAGCAGCTTAGCCACACCAGGGAAGCCCCAGCATTTT
CASSLATPGKPQHF
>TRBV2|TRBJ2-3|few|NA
TGTGCCAGCAGTGAAGATGTAAGGCCCACAGATACGCAGTATTTT
CASSEDVRPTDTQYF
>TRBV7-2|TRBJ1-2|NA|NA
TGTGCCAGCAGCTTAGGGGTTTTAGCCAACTATGGCTACACCTTC
CASSLGVLANYGYTF
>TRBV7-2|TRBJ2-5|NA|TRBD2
TGTGCCAGCAGCTTAGCTTCTAGCGGGCAAGAGACCCAGTACTTC
CASSLASSGQETQYF
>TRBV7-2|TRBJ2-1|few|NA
TGTGCCAGCAGCTTAGAAGTATATCAGTTCTTC
CASSLEVYQFF
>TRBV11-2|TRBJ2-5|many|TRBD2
TGTGCCAGCAGCTTAGATCTAGGTAGCGGGAGACAAGAGACCCAGTACTTC
CASSLDLGSGRQETQYF
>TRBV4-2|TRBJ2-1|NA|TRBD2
TGTGCCAGCAGCCAAGATATAGTCGGGAGGGGTAGGTACAATGAGCAGTTCTTC
CASSQDIVGRGRYNEQFF
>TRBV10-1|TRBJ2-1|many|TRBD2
TGCGCCAGCAGTGACTCCGGGACTAGCGGGTTCAATGAGCAGTTCTTC
CASSDSGTSGFNEQFF
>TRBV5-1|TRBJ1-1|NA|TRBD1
TGCGCCAGCAGCCGCGGGACAGGGACGGGCACTGAAGCTTTCTTT
CASSRGTGTGTEAFF
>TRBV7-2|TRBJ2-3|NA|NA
TGTGCCAGCAGCTTATATGTACGGGACTCCACAGATACGCAGTATTTT
CASSLYVRDSTDTQYF
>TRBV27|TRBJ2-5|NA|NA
TGTGCCAGCAGTTTAAAATCGGGGCAGGAGACCCAGTACTTC
CASSLKSGQETQYF
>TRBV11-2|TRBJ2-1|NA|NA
TGTGCCAGCAGCTTAGGGCCCCCCAATGAGCAGTTCTTC
CASSLGPPNEQFF
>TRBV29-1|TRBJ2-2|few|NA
TGCAGCGTCCGGGGGGGACAGACCAAACCGAACACCGGGGAGCTGTTTTTT
CSVRGGQTKPNTGELFF
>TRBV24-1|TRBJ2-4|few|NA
TGTGCCACCAGTGATATGGGAGGGGGCATTCAGTACTTC
CATSDMGGGIQYF
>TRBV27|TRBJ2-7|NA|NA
TGTGCCAGCAGTTTAGGGGCAGGGCTCGTCTTGCGGTTC
CASSLGAGLVLRF
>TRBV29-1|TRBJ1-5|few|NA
TGCAGCGTTGGGGGGACGGTTGGGCAGCCCCAGCATTTT
CSVGGTVGQPQHF
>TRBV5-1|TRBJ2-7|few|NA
TGCGCCAGCAGCTTGGAATGGCAAGACTACGAGCAGTACTTC
CASSLEWQDYEQYF
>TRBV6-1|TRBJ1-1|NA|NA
TGTGCCAGCAGTCCTCAGGGCGGACAAATCACCCAAGCTTTCTTT
CASSPQGGQITQAFF
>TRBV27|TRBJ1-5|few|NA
TGTGCCAGCAGTACCTCTCGGCCCAATCAGCCCCAGCATTTT
CASSTSRPNQPQHF
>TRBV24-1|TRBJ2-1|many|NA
TGTGCCACCAGTGAGGGGAATCACAATGAGCAGTTCTTC
CATSEGNHNEQFF
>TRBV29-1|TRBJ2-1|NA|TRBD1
TGCAGCGTGGGACAGGGGGCTTTCAATGAGCAGTTCTTC
CSVGQGAFNEQFF
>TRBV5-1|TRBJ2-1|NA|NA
TGCGCCAGCAGCTTGGATAGAATGATTTCCAATGAGCAGTTCTTC
CASSLDRMISNEQFF
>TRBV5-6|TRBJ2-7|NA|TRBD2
TGTGCCAGCAGCTTGATAGCGGGAGGGTCCTACGAGCAGTACTTC
CASSLIAGGSYEQYF
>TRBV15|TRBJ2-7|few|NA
TGTGCCACCAGCAGATCCCGGGCTGCCGAGCAGTACTTC
CATSRSRAAEQYF
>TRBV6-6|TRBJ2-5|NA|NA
TGTGCCAGCAGTAAGCAACTCCAAGAGACCCAGTACTTC
CASSKQLQETQYF
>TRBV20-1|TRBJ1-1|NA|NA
TGCAGTGTCCTAGGGGGGCTCACTGAAGCTTTCTTT
CSVLGGLTEAFF
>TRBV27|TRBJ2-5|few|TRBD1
TGTGCCAGCAGTCGCTGGGACAGCGCGGAAGAGACCCAGTACTTC
CASSRWDSAEETQYF
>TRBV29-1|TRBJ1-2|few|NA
TGCAGTGTGACCGGGACAAACGCCTATGGCTACACCTTC
CSVTGTNAYGYTF
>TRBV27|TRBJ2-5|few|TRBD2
TGTGCCAGCAGTTTATCCTTCGTTTCGCGGGCTAGCGGGAGAGAGACCCAGTACTTC
CASSLSFVSRASGRETQYF
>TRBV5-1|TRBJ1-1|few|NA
TGCGCCAGCAGCTTGGTCGGCGAGTTAAACACTGAAGCTTTCTTT
CASSLVGELNTEAFF
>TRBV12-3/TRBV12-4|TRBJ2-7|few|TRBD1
TGTGCCAGCAGTTCAGGGGGTACCTCCTACGAGCAGTACTTC
CASSSGGTSYEQYF
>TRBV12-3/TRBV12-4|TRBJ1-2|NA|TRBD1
TGTGCCAGCAGTTTGGTTGGGGACAGGGGAGGCTACACCTTC
CASSLVGDRGGYTF
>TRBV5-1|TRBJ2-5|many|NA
TGCGCCAGCACCATCAAAGAGACCCAGTACTTC
CASTIKETQYF
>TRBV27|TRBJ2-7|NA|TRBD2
TGTGCCAGCAGTACCCTCTCTAGCGGCAAATACTACGAGCAGTACTTC
CASSTLSSGKYYEQYF
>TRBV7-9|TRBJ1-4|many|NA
TGTGCCAGCAGTCGAGGCCGGAGCGAAAAACTGTTTTTT
CASSRGRSEKLFF
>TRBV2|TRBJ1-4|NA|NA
TGTGCCAGCCGAGAGAAGACAGCAACTAATGAAAAACTGTTTTTT
CASREKTATNEKLFF
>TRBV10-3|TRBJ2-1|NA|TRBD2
TGTGCCATCACCGAGTCGGGACTAGCTAACAATGAGCAGTTCTTC
CAITESGLANNEQFF
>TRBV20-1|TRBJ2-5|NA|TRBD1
TGCAGTGCTACCATCTCGGGACAGTCGGAGACCCAGTACTTC
CSATISGQSETQYF
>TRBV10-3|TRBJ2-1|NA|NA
TGTGCCATCAGTGGGGAGAAGGGCGTCAACAATGAGCAGTTCTTC
CAISGEKGVNNEQFF
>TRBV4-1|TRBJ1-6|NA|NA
TGCGCCAGCAGCCCGGTGGAGCCAAATTCACCCCTCCACTTT
CASSPVEPNSPLHF
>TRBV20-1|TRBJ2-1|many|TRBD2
TGCAGTGCTAGAGATCCGGCGGGAGGGCCGAACAATGAGCAGTTCTTC
CSARDPAGGPNNEQFF
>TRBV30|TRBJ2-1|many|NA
TGTGCCTGGAGCGTTGGGACCGGACGGTTCTTC
CAWSVGTGRFF
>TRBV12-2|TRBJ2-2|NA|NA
TGTGCAAGTCGCTTCCTCCGGGAGCTGTTTTTT
CASRFLRELFF
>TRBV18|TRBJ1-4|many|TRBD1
TGTGCCAGCTCACCACTACAGGGGGCGGGTGAAAAACTGTTTTTT
CASSPLQGAGEKLFF